The subject of this entry is one TCR beta chain. The read comes to an end 3 residues before the CDR3 does, leaving the germline J gene to fill in the end. CDR1 and CDR2 (germline): MNHEY, SVGEGT. CDR3 size: 14 residues. Using immunoSEQ multiplex PCR, the repertoire was profiled, and TCRdb retains in-frame clones only, with some absent. This listing includes roughly 14,000 clones. The sample originates from a study of T cells in women clearing cervical HPV infection. Study-wide background: Controls gave blood once infection was undetectable; cases at lesion identification.

The clonotype was recovered from a woman between 18 and 70 years old with a cervical HPV16 infection that either progressed to CIN3+ or cleared (not recorded which). This chain connects TRBV6-2 or TRBV6-3 to TRBJ1-2, with no clear D. Sequenced input: blood buffy coat. CDR3 protein: CASSLLADYNDYTF. The sequenced CDR3 bases are TGTGCCAGCAGTCTTCTAGCGGATTACAATGAC.